Each of the 13 T cell receptor beta chains below was sequenced from the same sample in a study of PD-L1 blockade in urothelial cancer. Time point denoted: peripheral blood 6 weeks after treatment start. Clones were sequenced by immunoSEQ multiplex PCR, and TCRdb holds only the in-frame ones, with some missing. Of 120,000 or so clones in the sample, roughly 82% were seen once. The specimen comprised PBMCs, sampled around atezolizumab (anti-PD-L1) treatment. The receptor source for this set is a man in his fifties with urothelial cancer.

This chain uses TRBV6-1 with TRBJ2-1, with no clear D. V was clipped by 5 bases and J by 10 bases, with 12 bases between them. Germline loops: CDR1 MNHNS, CDR2 SASEGT. This CDR3 comprises 12 residues. CDR3 loop: CASSPQVGEQFF. In nucleotides, the CDR3 is TGTGCCAGCAGTCCCCAGGTTGGGGAGCAGTTCTTC.

The chain is built from TRBV5-5 and TRBJ2-5; D is uncertain. The CDR3 totals 18 residues. Germline values: CDR1 SGHKS, CDR2 YYEKEE (reference sequence). Deletions cut 7 bases from V and 5 bases from J, with 30 bases between. The CDR3 DNA follows: TGTGCCAGCTCCGGGTGGAGCATGGAGTTGCGCTCCTTGGAGACCCAGTACTTC. Its protein is CASSGWSMELRSLETQYF.

This clone occurred a few times. The V and J genes are TRBV28 and TRBJ2-7, with D tentatively TRBD2 (5 bases). The CDR3 covers 16 residues. Germline lookup yields CDR1 MDHEN and CDR2 SYDVKM. V was clipped by 2 bases and J by 0 bases, with 14 bases between them. The CDR3 sequence: CASSLKLATLSYEQYF. CDR3 coding DNA: TGTGCCAGCAGTTTAAAGTTAGCGACCCTCTCCTACGAGCAGTACTTC.

Written as DNA, the CDR3 is TGTGCCAGCAGCGTACGGGGGAGGGTTGACGAGACCCAGTACTTC. Protein: CASSVRGRVDETQYF. This chain links TRBV9 with TRBJ2-5; 7 bases are a match to TRBD2. Germline trimming cut 1 base from V and 5 bases from J; bases unmatched to any gene: 8. This CDR3 spans 15 amino acids. Germline CDR1 is SGDLS and CDR2 is YYNGEE.

The J gene is TRBJ2-5, the V gene TRBV9, with 10 bases identical to TRBD2. The trim removed 2 bases at V and 3 bases at J, leaving 22 bases unmatched. This CDR3 is 21 amino acids long. Germline lookup yields CDR1 SGDLS and CDR2 YYNGEE. The chain's CDR3 is CASSVRPGGWASGRREETQYF. The CDR3 DNA reads as TGTGCCAGCAGCGTGCGTCCAGGGGGTTGGGCTAGCGGGAGAAGAGAAGAGACCCAGTACTTC.

This clone was counted a few times. V and J are TRBV6-1 and TRBJ1-4; D gene uncertain. V lost 6 bases, J lost 8 bases, and 10 bases lay in between. This CDR3 spans 12 amino acids. Germline V gene data show CDR1 as MNHNS and CDR2 as SASEGT. The CDR3 nucleotides are TGTGCCAGCAGGGTCAGAGGGGAAAAACTGTTTTTT. Protein sequence: CASRVRGEKLFF.

As concerns this clone: This same CDR3 is encoded by further DNA sequences in the sample. The chain has TRBV5-1 and TRBJ2-1, with TRBD2 identical over 11 bases. J gave up 7 bases and V 2 bases, and 5 bases lay outside the gene matches. From germline, CDR1 is SGHRS and CDR2 YFSETQ. There are 15 residues in the CDR3. DNA for the CDR3: TGCGCCAGCAGCTTCCTAGCGGGAGGTAGTAATGAGCAGTTCTTC. Encoded protein: CASSFLAGGSNEQFF.

The chain uses TRBV5-1 and TRBJ1-1; D perhaps matches TRBD1 (6 bases). The length of the CDR3 is 15 residues. V lost 6 bases, J lost 8 bases, and 23 bases lay in between. Germline assignment: CDR1 SGHRS and CDR2 YFSETQ. CDR3 sequence: CASTPDAGTMKEAFF. CDR3 in DNA: TGCGCCAGCACTCCCGATGCCGGGACAATGAAAGAAGCTTTCTTT.

The V call is TRBV15, the J call TRBJ2-7; TRBD2 agrees at 14 bases. The CDR3 is 16 amino acids. After removal of 5 bases from V and 2 bases from J, the junction contained 5 bases not matched to a gene. In germline, CDR1 is LNHNV, CDR2 YYDKDF (reference sequence). This CDR3 is CATSQGLAGGTYEQYF. The CDR3, as DNA: TGTGCCACCAGCCAAGGACTAGCGGGAGGTACCTACGAGCAGTACTTC.

CDR3 region: CASSLSPGRAGGYLGELFF. The CDR3 nucleotides are TGTGCCAGCAGCTTAAGTCCGGGAAGGGCAGGGGGTTACCTAGGGGAGCTGTTTTTT. The chain carries TRBV7-2 and TRBJ2-2; the match to TRBD1 covers 7 bases. Germline CDR1 and CDR2: SGHTA and FQGNSA. The CDR3 runs to 19 residues. With 2 bases clipped from V and 8 bases from J, the junction kept 20 bases outside the gene matches.

The V gene is TRBV28, the J gene TRBJ1-5; 9 nucleotides agree with TRBD1. With 5 bases clipped from V and 7 bases from J, the junction kept 6 bases outside the gene matches. This CDR3 is 14 amino acids long. Germline V gives CDR1 MDHEN, CDR2 SYDVKM. The CDR3 sequence is CASSLTGGRQPQHF. The DNA of the CDR3 is TGTGCCAGCAGTCTTACAGGGGGCAGACAGCCCCAGCATTTT.

The genes are TRBV5-1 and TRBJ2-7; 7 nucleotides align to TRBD1. Germline CDR1 is SGHRS and CDR2 is YFSETQ. This CDR3 has 11 amino acids. V dropped 6 bases and J dropped 3; count of bases not matched to a gene: 0. Here the CDR3 DNA reads TGCGCCAGCAACAGGGGCTACGAGCAGTACTTC. It is translated as CASNRGYEQYF. Supplemented by reference TRBV5-1 and TRBJ2-7, the full variable domain reads KAGVTQTPRYLIKTRGQQVTLSCSPISGHRSVSWYQQTPGQGLQFLFEYFSETQRNKGNFPGRFSGRQFSNSRSEMNVSTLELGDSALYLCASNRGYEQYFGPGTRLTVT.

The chain uses TRBV10-3 and TRBJ2-7; 7 nucleotides match TRBD1. Germline loops: CDR1 ENHRY, CDR2 SYGVKD. The CDR3 runs 14 residues. Trimming cost V 6 bases and J 0 bases; bases outside gene matches: 5. CDR3 sequence (DNA): TGTGCCATCAGCACTCGGGACAGCTCCTACGAGCAGTACTTC. It is translated as CAISTRDSSYEQYF.